This T cell receptor (beta chain) was found in a study of cytomegalovirus exposure and HLA in healthy donors. Study results and limitations: It was 164 TCR beta chains that were listed as cytomegalovirus-associated.

The length of the CDR3 is 13 residues. Germline-derived CDR1 and CDR2 are SGDLS and YYNGEE. Trimming took off 3 bases at V and 4 bases at J, with 7 bases between the two ends. For this clone: The target antigen is unknown.

The protocol was immunoSEQ multiplex PCR, while the TCRdb copy is restricted to in-frame clones and leaves out a portion. The table shows about 360,000 clones, with 86% occurring only once. The sequence was collected from a woman younger than 35 in good health and CMV-seronegative. Sequenced: PBMCs. The chain uses TRBV9 and TRBJ2-2; D uncertain. This chain's CDR3 is CASSATSTGELFF. CDR3 DNA: TGTGCCAGCAGCGCAACGAGCACCGGGGAGCTGTTTTTT.